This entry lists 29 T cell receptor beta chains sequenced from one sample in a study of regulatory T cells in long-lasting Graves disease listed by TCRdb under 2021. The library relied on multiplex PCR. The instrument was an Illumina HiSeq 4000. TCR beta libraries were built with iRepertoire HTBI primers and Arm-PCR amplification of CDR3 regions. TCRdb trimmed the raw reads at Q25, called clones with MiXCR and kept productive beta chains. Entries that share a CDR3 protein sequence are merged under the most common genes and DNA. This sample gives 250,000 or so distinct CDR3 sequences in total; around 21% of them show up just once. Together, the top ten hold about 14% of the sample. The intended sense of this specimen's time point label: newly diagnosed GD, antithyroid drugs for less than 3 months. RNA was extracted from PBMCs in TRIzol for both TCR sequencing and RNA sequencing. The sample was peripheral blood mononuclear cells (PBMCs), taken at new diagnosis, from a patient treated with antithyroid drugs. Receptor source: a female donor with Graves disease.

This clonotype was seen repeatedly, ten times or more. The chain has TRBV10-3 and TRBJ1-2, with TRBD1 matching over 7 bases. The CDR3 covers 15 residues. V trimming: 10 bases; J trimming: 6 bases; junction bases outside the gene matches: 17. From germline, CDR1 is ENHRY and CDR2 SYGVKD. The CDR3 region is CANTPHPDRVNGYTF. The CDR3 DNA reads TGTGCCAACACCCCTCACCCCGACAGGGTGAATGGCTACACCTTC.

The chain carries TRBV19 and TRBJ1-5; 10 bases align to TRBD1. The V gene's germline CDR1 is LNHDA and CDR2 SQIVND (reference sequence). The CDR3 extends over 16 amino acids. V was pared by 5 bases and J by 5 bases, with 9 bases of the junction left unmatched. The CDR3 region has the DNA TGTGCCAGTAGTCGTCGGGACAGGGGAACCCATCAGCCCCAGCATTTT. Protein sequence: CASSRRDRGTHQPQHF.

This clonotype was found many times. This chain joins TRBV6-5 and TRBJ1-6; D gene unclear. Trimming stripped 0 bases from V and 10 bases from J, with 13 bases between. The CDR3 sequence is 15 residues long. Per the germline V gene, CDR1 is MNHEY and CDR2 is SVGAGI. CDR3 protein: CASSYSRPALSPLHF. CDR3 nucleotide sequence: TGTGCCAGCAGTTACTCCCGACCGGCTTTATCACCCCTCCACTTT.

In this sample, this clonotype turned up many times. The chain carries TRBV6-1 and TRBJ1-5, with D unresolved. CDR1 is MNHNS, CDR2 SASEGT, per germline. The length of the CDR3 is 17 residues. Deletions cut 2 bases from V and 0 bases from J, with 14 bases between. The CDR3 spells CASSESSAPYSNQPQHF. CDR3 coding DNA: TGTGCCAGCAGTGAATCTTCGGCTCCTTATAGCAATCAGCCCCAGCATTTT.

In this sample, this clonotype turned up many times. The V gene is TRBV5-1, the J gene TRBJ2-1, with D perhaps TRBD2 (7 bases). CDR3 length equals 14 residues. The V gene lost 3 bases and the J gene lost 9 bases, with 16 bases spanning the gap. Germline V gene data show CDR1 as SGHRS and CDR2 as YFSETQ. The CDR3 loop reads CASSWGGAVSEQFF. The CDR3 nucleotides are TGCGCCAGCAGCTGGGGGGGCGCAGTAAGTGAGCAGTTCTTC. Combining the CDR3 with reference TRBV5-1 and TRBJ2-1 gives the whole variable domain KAGVTQTPRYLIKTRGQQVTLSCSPISGHRSVSWYQQTPGQGLQFLFEYFSETQRNKGNFPGRFSGRQFSNSRSEMNVSTLELGDSALYLCASSWGGAVSEQFFGPGTRLTVL.

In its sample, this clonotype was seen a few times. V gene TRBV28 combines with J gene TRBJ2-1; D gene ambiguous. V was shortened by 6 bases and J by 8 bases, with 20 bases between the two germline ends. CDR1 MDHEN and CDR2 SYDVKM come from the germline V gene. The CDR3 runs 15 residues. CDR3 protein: CASRKGSAPPDEQFF. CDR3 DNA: TGTGCCAGCAGAAAAGGCAGCGCGCCGCCGGATGAGCAGTTCTTC.

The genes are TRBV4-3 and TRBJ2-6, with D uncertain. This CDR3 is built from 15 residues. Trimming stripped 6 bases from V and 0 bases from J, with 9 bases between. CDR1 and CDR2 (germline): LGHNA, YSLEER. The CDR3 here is CASSEEGSGANVLTF. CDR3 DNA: TGCGCCAGCAGTGAAGAAGGCTCTGGGGCCAACGTCCTGACTTTC.

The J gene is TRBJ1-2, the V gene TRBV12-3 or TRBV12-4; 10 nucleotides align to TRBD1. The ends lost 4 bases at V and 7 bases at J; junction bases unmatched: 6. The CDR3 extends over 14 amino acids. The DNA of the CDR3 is TGTGCCAGCAGTTCCGGGACAGGGGCCCTTGGCTACACCTTC. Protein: CASSSGTGALGYTF.

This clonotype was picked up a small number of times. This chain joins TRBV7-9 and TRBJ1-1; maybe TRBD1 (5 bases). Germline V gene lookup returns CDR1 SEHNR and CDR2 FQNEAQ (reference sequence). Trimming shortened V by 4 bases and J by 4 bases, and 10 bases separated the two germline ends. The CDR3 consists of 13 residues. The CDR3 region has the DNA TGTGCCAGCAGCTCCCAGGGACCCACTGAAGCTTTCTTT. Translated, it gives CASSSQGPTEAFF.

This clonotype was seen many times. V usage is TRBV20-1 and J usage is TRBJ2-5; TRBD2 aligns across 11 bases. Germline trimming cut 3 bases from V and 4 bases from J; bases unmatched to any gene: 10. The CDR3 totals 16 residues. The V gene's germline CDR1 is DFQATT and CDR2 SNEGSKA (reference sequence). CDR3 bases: TGCAGTGCTAGTGGCCCCCTAGCGGGAGGACGAGAGACCCAGTACTTC. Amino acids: CSASGPLAGGRETQYF.

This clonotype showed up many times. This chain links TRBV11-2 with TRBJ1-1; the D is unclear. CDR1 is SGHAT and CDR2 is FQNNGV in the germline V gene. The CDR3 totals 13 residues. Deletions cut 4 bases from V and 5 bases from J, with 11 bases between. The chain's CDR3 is CASSWTPRTEAFF. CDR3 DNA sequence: TGTGCCAGCAGCTGGACTCCAAGGACTGAAGCTTTCTTT.

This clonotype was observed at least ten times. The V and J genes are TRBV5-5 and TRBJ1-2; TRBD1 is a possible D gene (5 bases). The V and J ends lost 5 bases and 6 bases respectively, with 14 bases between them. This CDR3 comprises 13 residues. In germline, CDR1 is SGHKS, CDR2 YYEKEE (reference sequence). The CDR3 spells CASSSQEFNGYTF. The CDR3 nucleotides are TGTGCCAGCAGTTCACAGGAGTTCAATGGCTACACCTTC.

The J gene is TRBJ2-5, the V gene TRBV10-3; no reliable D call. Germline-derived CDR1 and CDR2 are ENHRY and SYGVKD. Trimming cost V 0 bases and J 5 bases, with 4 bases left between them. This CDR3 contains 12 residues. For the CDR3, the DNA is TGTGCCATCAGTGAGTCGATGGAGACCCAGTACTTC. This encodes CAISESMETQYF.

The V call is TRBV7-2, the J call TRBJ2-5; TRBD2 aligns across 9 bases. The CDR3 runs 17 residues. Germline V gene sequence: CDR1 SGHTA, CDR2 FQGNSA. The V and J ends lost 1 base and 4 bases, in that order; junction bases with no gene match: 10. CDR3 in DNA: TGTGCCAGCAGCTTAGTTTGGCGGGGGGGCCGGGGAGAGACCCAGTACTTC. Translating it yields CASSLVWRGGRGETQYF.

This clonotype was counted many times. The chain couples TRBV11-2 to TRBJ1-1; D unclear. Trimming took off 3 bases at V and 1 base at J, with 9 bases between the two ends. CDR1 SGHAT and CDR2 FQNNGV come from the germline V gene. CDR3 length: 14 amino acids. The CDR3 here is CASSFRRGNTEAFF. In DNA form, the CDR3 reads TGTGCCAGCAGCTTTCGACGGGGGAACACTGAAGCTTTCTTT.

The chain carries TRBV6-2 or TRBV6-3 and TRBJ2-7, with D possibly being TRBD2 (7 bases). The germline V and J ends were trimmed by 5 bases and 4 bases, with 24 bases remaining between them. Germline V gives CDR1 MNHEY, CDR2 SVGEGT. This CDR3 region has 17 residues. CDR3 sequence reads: CASSHTSSGRGAYEQYF. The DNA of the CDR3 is TGTGCCAGCAGTCACACATCGAGTGGACGGGGGGCTTACGAGCAGTACTTC.

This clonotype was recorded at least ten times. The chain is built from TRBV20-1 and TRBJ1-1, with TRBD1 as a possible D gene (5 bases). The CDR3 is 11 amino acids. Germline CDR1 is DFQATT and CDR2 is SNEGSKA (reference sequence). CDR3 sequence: CSGSRQILAFF. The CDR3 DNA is TGCAGCGGCAGTAGACAGATATTGGCTTTCTTT.

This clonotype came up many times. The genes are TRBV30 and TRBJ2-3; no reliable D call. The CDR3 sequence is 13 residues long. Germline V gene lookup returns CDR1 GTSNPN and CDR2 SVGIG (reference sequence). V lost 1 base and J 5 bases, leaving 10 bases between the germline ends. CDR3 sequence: CAWSASSRDTQYF. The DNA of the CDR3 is TGTGCCTGGAGTGCTAGTTCCAGAGATACGCAGTATTTT.

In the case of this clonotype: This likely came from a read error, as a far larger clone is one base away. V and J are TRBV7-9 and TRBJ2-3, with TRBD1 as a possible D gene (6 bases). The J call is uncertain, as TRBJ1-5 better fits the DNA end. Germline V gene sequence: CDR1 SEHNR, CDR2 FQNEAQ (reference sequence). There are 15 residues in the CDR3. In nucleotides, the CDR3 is TGTGCCAGCAGGCGAGCCGGGGGGGCGGAAGATACGCAGCATTTT. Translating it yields CASRRAGGAEDTQHF.

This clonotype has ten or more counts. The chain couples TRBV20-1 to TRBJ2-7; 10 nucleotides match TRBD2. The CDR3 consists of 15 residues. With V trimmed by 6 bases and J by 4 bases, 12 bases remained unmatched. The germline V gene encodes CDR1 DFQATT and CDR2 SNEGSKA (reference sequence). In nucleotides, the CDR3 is TGCAGTGCACCCGCTAGCGGGAGAAGGGCGTACGAGCAGTACTTC. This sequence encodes CSAPASGRRAYEQYF.

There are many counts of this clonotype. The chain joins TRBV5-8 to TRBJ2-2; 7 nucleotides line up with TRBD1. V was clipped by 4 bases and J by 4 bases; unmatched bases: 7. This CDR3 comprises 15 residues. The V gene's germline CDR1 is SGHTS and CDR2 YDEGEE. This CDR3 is CASSPGTVPTGELFF. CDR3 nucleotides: TGTGCCAGCAGCCCTGGGACAGTCCCCACCGGGGAGCTGTTTTTT.

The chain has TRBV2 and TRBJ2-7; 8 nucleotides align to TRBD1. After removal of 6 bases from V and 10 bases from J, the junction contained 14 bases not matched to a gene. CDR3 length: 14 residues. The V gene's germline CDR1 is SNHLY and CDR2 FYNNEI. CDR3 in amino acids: CASRSGTGGRDQYF. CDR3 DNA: TGTGCCAGCAGGTCCGGGACAGGCGGAAGGGATCAGTACTTC. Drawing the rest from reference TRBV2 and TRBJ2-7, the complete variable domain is EPEVTQTPSHQVTQMGQEVILRCVPISNHLYFYWYRQILGQKVEFLVSFYNNEISEKSEIFDDQFSVERPDGSNFTLKIRSTKLEDSAMYFCASRSGTGGRDQYFGPGTRLTVT.

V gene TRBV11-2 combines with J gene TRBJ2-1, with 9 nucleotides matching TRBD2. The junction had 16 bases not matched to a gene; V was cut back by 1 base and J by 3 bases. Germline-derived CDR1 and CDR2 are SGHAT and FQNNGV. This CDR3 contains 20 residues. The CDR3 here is CASSLGSLFGLAGIYNEQFF. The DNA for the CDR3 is TGTGCCAGCAGCTTAGGGAGCCTGTTCGGCCTAGCGGGGATCTACAATGAGCAGTTCTTC.

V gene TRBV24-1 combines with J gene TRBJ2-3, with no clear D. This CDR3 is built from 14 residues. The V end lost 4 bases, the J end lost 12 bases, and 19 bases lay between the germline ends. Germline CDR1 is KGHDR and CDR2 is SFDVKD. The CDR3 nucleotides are TGTGCCACCAGTGACATACATTTTCGCACACCCCAGTATTTT. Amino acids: CATSDIHFRTPQYF.

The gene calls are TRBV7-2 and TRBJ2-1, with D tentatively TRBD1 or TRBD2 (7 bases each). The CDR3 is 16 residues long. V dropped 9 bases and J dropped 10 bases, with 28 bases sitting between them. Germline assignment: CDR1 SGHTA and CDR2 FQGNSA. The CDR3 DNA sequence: TGTGCCAGTCTGTGGGGGGCAGCGGGGCAGGGGGGGGAGCAGTTCTTC. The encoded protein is CASLWGAAGQGGEQFF. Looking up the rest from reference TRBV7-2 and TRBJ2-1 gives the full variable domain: GAGVSQSPSNKVTEKGKDVELRCDPISGHTALYWYRQSLGQGLEFLIYFQGNSAPDKSGLPSDRFSAERTGGSVSTLTIQRTQQEDSAVYLCASLWGAAGQGGEQFFGPGTRLTVL.

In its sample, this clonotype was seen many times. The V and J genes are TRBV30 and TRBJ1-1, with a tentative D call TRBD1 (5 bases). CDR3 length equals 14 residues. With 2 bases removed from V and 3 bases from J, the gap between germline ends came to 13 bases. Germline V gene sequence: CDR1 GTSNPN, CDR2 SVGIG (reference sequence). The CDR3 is CAWSPGVVYTEAFF. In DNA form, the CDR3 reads TGTGCCTGGAGTCCGGGGGTGGTGTACACTGAAGCTTTCTTT.

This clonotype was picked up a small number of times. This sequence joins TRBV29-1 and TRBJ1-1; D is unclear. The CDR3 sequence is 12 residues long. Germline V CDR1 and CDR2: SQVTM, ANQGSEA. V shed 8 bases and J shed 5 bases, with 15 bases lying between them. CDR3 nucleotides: TGCAGCACCGGAGGTGTTGGGACTGAAGCTTTCTTT. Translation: CSTGGVGTEAFF.

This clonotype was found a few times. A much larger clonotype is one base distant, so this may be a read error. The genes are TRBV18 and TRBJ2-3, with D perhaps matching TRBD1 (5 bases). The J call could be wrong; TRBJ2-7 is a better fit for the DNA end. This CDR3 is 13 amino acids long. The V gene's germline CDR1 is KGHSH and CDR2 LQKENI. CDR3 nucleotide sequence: TGTGCCAGCTCACTGGATTGGGGCAGTGAGCAGTACTTC. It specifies CASSLDWGSEQYF.

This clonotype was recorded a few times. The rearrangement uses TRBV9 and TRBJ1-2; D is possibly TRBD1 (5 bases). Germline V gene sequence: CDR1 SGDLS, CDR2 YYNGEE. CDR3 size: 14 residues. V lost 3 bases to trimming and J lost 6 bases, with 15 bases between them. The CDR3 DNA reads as TGTGCCAGCAGCGCCCGGACACCCCCCGATGGCTACACCTTC. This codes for CASSARTPPDGYTF.